Given below is one T cell receptor beta chain in context. This record comes from a study of control samples from healthy donors and cancer patients. Assay used: immunoSEQ multiplex PCR; TCRdb lists only in-frame clones, some missing. Among 130,000 or so clones listed, around nine tenths were seen once. V gave up 7 bases and J gave up 8 bases, with 23 bases separating them. Germline V gene lookup returns CDR1 GTSNPN and CDR2 SVGIG (reference sequence). The CDR3 has 14 amino acids. The sample comprised blood. This clonotype was sampled from a man in his thirties or forties in good health. The chain links TRBV30 to TRBJ1-2, with D uncertain. CDR3 loop: CASNLNTGLSGYTF. Written as DNA, the CDR3 is TGTGCCTCCAATCTCAATACGGGCCTTTCGGGCTACACCTTC.